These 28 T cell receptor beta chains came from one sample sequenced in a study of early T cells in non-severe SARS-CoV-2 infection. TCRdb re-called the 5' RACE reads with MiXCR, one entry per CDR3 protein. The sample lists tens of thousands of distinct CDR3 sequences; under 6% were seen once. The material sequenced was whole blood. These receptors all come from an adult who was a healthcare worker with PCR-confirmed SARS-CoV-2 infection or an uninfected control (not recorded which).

CDR3 DNA sequence: TGTGCCAGCAGCCCAGCGGGGATTAGCACAGATACGCAGTATTTT. Amino acids: CASSPAGISTDTQYF. This chain links TRBV7-9 with TRBJ2-3, with 7 positions matching TRBD2. Trimming removed 5 bases from V and 0 bases from J; junction bases left unmatched: 5. Germline V CDR1 and CDR2: SEHNR, FQNEAQ (reference sequence). CDR3 length: 15 amino acids.

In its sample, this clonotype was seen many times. CDR3 nucleotides: TGTGCCAGCACCGCGGGCCAAGCTAACTATGGCTACACCTTC. It specifies CASTAGQANYGYTF. This chain links TRBV6-6 with TRBJ1-2; D gene ambiguous. V was cut by 7 bases and J by 0 bases, with 12 bases left in between. The CDR3 spans 14 residues. Germline values: CDR1 MNHNY, CDR2 SVGAGI (reference sequence).

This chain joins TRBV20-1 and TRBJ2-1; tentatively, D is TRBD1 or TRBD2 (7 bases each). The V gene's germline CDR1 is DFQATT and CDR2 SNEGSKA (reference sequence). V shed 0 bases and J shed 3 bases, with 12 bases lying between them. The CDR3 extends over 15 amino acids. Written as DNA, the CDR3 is TGCAGTGCTAGAGAGGCAGGGGGGGTCTACAATGAGCAGTTCTTC. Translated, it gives CSAREAGGVYNEQFF.

The CDR3 protein is CASSAREGTDTQYF. The CDR3 DNA follows: TGCGCCAGCAGCGCCAGGGAGGGCACAGATACGCAGTATTTT. The J gene is TRBJ2-3, the V gene TRBV5-1, with a weak D call TRBD2 (6 bases). V was cut by 4 bases and J by 1 base, with 10 bases left in between. Germline values: CDR1 SGHRS, CDR2 YFSETQ. CDR3 length: 14 amino acids.

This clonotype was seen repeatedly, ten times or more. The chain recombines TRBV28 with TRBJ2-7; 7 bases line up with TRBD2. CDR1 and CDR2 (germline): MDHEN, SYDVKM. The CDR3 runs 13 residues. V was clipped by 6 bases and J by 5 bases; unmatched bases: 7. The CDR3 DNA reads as TGTGCCAGCAGGGCGGGAGTAAGGGACGAGCAGTACTTC. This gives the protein CASRAGVRDEQYF.

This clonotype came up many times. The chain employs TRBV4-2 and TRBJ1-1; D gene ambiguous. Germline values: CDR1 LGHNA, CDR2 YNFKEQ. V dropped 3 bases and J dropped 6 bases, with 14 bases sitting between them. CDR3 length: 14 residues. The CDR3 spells CASSHSPRDPEAFF. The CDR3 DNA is TGTGCCAGCAGCCATAGTCCGCGAGATCCTGAAGCTTTCTTT.

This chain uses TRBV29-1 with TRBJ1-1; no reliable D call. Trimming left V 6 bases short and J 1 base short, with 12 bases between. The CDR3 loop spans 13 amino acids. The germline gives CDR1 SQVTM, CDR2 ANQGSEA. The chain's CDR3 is CSVGRFANTEAFF. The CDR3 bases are TGCAGCGTCGGCAGATTTGCGAACACTGAAGCTTTCTTT. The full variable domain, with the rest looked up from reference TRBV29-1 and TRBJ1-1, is SAVISQKPSRDICQRGTSLTIQCQVDSQVTMMFWYRQQPGQSLTLIATANQGSEATYESGFVIDKFPISRPNLTFSTLTVSNMSPEDSSIYLCSVGRFANTEAFFGQGTRLTVV.

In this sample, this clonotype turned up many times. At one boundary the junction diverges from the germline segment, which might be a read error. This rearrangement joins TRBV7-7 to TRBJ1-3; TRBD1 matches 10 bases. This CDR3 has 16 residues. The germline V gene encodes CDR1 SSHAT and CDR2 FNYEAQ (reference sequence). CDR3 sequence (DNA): TGTGCTAGCAGCTTAGGGACAGGGGAGAGAGGAAACACCATATATTTT. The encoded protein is CASSLGTGERGNTIYF.

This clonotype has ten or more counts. CDR3 sequence: CASSQDTLALTSSYEQYF. The CDR3 nucleotides are TGTGCCAGCAGCCAAGATACGCTAGCGTTAACGAGCTCCTACGAGCAGTACTTC. The chain uses TRBV4-2 and TRBJ2-7, with D possibly TRBD2 on 6 matching bases. Trimming pared 0 bases from V and 0 bases from J, leaving 18 bases between. The CDR3 is 18 amino acids. Germline V CDR1 and CDR2: LGHNA, YNFKEQ.

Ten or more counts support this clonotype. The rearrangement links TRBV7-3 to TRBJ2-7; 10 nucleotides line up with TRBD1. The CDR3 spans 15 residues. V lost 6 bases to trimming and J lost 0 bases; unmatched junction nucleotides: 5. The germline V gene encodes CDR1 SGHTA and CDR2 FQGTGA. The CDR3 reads CASRETGGSSYEQYF. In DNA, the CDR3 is TGTGCCAGCAGAGAGACAGGGGGCAGCTCCTACGAGCAGTACTTC.

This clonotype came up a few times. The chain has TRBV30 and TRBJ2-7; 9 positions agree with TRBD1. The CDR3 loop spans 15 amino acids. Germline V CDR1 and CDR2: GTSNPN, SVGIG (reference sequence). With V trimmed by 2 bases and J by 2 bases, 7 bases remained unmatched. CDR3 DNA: TGTGCCTGGAGTACCGGGACAGGGAGCGCCTACGAGCAGTACTTC. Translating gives CAWSTGTGSAYEQYF.

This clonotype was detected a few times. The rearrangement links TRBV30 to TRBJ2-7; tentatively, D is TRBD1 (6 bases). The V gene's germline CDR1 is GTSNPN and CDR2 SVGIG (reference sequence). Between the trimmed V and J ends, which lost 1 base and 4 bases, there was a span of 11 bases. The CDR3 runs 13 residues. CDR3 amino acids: CAWSDWTAYEQYF. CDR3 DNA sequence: TGTGCCTGGAGTGACTGGACAGCGTACGAGCAGTACTTC.

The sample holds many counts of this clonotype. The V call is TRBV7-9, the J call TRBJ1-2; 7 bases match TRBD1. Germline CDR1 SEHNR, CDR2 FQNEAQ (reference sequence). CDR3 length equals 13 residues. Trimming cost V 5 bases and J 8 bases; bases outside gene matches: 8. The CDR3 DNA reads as TGTGCCAGCAGCCCCGGACAGGCCGGGGGCTACACCTTC. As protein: CASSPGQAGGYTF.

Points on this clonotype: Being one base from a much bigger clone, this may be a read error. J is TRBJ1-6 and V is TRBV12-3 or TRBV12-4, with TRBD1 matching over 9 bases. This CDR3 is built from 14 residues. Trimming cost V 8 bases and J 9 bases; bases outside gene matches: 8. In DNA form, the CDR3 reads TGTGCCAGCGTTCTGGGGACAGGGTCTTCACCCCTCCACTTT. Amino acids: CASVLGTGSSPLHF.

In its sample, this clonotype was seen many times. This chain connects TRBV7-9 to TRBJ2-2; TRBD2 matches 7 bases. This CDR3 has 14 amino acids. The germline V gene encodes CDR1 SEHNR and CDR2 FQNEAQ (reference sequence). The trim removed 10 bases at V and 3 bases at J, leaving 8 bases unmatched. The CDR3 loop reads CATPGGSDTGELFF. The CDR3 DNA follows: TGTGCCACTCCGGGAGGATCGGACACCGGGGAGCTGTTTTTT.

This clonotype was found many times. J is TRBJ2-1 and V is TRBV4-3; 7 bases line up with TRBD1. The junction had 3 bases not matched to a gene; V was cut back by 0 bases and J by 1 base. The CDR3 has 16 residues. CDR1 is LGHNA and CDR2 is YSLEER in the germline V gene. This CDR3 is CASSQDPDRSYNEQFF. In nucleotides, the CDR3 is TGCGCCAGCAGCCAAGACCCGGACAGGTCCTACAATGAGCAGTTCTTC.

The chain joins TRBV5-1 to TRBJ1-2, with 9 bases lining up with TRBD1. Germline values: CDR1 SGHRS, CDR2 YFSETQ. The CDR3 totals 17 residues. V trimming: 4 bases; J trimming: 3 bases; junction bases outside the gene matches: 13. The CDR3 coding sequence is TGCGCCAGCAGCCGAACTGGGACAGGGATTGTGGACTATGGCTACACCTTC. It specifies CASSRTGTGIVDYGYTF.

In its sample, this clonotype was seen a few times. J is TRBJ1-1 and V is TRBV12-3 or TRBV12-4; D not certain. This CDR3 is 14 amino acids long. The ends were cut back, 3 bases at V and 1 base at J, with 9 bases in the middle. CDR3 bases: TGTGCCAGCAGTTTGTCTCGAGGGAACACTGAAGCTTTCTTT. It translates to CASSLSRGNTEAFF.

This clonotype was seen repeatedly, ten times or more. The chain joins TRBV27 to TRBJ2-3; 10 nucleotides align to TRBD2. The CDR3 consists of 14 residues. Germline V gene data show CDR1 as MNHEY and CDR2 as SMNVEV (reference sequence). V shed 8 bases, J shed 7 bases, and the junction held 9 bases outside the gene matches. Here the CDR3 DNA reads TGTGCCAGCGCAATACTAGCGGGGAGACATACGCAGTATTTT. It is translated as CASAILAGRHTQYF.

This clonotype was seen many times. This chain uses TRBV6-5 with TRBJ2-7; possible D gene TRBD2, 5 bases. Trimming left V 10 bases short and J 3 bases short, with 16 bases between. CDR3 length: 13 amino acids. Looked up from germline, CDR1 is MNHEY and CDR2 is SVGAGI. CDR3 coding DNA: TGTGCCACTCGGGCGGGCTCTCACTACGAGCAGTACTTC. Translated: CATRAGSHYEQYF.

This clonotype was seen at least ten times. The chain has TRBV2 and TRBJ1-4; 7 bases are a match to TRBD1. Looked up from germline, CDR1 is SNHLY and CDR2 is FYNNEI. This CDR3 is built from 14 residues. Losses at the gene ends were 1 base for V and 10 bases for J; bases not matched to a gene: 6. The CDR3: CASSEVDREAKLFF. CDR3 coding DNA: TGTGCCAGCAGTGAAGTTGACAGGGAGGCAAAACTGTTTTTT.

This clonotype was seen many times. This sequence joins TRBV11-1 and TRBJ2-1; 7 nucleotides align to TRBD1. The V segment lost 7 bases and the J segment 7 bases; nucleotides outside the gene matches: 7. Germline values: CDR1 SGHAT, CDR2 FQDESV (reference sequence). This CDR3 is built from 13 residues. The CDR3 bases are TGTGCCAGCACTGAAGGGGGCAGGAATGAGCAGTTCTTC. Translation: CASTEGGRNEQFF.

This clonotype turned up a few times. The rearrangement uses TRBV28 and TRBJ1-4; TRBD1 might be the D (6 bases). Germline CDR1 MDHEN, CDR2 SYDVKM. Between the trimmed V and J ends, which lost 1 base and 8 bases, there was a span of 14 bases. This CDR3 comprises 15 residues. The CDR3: CASSLSTAGVEKLFF. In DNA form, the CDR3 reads TGTGCCAGCAGTTTATCCACAGCAGGGGTCGAAAAACTGTTTTTT.

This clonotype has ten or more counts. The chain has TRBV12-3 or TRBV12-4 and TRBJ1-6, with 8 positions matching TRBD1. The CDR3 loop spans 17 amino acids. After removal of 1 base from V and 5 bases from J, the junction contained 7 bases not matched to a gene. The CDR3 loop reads CASSLDQGAEDNSPLHF. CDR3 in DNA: TGTGCCAGCAGTTTAGACCAGGGGGCGGAAGATAATTCACCCCTCCACTTT.

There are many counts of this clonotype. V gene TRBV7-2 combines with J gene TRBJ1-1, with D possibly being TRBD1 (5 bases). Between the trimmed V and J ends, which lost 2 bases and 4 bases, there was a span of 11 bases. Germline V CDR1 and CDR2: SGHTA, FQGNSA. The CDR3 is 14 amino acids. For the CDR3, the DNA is TGTGCCAGCAGCTTAAGGGGCGGGGGCACTGAAGCTTTCTTT. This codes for CASSLRGGGTEAFF.

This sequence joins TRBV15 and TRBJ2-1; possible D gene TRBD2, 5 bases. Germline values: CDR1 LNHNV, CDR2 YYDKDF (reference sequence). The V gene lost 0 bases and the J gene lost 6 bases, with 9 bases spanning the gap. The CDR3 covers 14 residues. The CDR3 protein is CATSRDRLANEQFF. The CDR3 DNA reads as TGTGCCACCAGCAGAGATCGGCTAGCCAATGAGCAGTTCTTC.

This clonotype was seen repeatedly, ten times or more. The CDR3 DNA follows: TGCAGCGTTGTCCCTTATGTTAACACCGGGGAGCTGTTTTTT. It yields the protein CSVVPYVNTGELFF. The J gene is TRBJ2-2, the V gene TRBV29-1; unclear D gene. There are 14 residues in the CDR3. Germline V lookup: CDR1 SQVTM, CDR2 ANQGSEA. The germline V and J ends were trimmed by 4 bases and 2 bases, with 11 bases remaining between them.

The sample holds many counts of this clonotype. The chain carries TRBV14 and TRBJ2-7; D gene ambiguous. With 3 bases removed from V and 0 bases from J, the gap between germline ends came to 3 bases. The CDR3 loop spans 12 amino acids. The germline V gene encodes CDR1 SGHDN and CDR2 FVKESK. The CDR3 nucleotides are TGTGCCAGCAGCCATGTCTCCTACGAGCAGTACTTC. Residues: CASSHVSYEQYF.